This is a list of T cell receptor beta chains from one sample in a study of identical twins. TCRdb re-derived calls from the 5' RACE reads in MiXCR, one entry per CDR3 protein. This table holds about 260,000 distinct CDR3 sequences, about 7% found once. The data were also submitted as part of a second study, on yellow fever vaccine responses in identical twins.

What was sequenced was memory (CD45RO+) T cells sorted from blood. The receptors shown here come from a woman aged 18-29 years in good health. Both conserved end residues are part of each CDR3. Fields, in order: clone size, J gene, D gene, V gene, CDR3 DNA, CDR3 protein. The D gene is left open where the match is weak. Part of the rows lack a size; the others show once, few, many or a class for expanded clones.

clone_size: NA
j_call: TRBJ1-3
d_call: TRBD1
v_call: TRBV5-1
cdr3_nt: TGCGCCAGCCGGGCGCAGGGGGCGACTGGAAACACCATATATTTT
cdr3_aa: CASRAQGATGNTIYF

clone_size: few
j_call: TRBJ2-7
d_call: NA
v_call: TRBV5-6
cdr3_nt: TGTGCCAGCAGCCCGGAGGGGGCGAGCGAGCAGTACTTC
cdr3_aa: CASSPEGASEQYF

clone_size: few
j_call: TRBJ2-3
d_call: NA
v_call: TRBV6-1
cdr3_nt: TGTGCCAGCAGCGCCGGGGGATCTAGCACAGATACGCAGTATTTT
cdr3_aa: CASSAGGSSTDTQYF

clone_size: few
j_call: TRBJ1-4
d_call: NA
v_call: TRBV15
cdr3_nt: TGTGCCACCAGCAGAGATTATAATGGCGGCGGCCATCATGAAAAACTGTTTTTT
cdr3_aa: CATSRDYNGGGHHEKLFF

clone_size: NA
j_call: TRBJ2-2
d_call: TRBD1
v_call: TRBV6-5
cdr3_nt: TGTGCCAGCAGTTACGCGGGACAGGGGGCCGGGGAGCTGTTTTTT
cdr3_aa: CASSYAGQGAGELFF

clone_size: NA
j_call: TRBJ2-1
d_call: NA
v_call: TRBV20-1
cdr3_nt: TGCAGCGTCCACGGATACAATGAGCAGTTCTTC
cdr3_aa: CSVHGYNEQFF

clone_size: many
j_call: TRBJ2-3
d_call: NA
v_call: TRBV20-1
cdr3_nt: TGCAGTGCTACAGGTCCAGATACGCAGTATTTT
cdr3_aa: CSATGPDTQYF

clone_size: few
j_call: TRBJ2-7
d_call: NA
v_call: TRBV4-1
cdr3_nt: TGCGCCAGCAGGCCGGACTCGACATCCTACGAGCAGTACTTC
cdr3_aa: CASRPDSTSYEQYF

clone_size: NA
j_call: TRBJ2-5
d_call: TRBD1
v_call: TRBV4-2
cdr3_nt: TGTGCCAGCAGCTCCGGGACAGGGAATCAAGAGACCCAGTACTTC
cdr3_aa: CASSSGTGNQETQYF

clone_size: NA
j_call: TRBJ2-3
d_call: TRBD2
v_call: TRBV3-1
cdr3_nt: TGTGCCAGCAGCCCCCCTATATGGCAGGGAGGGACAGATACGCAGTATTTT
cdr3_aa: CASSPPIWQGGTDTQYF

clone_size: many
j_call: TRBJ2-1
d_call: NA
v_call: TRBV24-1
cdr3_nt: TGTGCCACCAGTGGGGCCGCGGGGACCACCTACAATGAGCAGTTCTTC
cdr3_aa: CATSGAAGTTYNEQFF

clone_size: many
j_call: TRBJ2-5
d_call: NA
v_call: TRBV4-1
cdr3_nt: TGCGCCAGCAGACTAAATCCGGGACTCCAAGAGACCCAGTACTTC
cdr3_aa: CASRLNPGLQETQYF

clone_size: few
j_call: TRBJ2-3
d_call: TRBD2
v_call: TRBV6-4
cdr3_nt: TGTGCCAGCAGTGTTGGACTAGCGGTCACAGATACGCAGTATTTT
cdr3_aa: CASSVGLAVTDTQYF

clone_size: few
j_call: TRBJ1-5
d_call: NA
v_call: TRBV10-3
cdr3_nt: TGTGCCATCAGTGAGAACAATCAGCCCCAGCATTTT
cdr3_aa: CAISENNQPQHF

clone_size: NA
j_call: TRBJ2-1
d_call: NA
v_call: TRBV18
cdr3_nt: TGTGCCAGCTCAGGGCCCCACAATGAGCAGTTCTTC
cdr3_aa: CASSGPHNEQFF

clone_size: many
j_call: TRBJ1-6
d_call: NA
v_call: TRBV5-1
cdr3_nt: TGCGCCAGCAGCTTCTTTGTGGCCGAGCAGAATTCACCCCTCCACTTT
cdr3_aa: CASSFFVAEQNSPLHF

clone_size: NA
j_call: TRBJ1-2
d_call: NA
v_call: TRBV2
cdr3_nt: TGTGCCAGCACCCCGAAGGCATCTAACTATGGCTACACCTTC
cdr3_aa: CASTPKASNYGYTF

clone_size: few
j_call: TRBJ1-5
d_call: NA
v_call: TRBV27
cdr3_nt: TGTGCCAGCAGTATCTTTAGCAATCAGCCCCAGCATTTT
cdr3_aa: CASSIFSNQPQHF

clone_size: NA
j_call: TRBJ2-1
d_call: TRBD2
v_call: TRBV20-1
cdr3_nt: TGCAGTGCTAGTATCCTAGCGGTTGACAATGAGCAGTTGTTC
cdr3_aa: CSASILAVDNEQLF

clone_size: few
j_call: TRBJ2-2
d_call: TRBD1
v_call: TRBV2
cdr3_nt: TGTGCCAGCAGGGGACAGTTAGCCGGGGAGCTGTTTTTT
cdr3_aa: CASRGQLAGELFF

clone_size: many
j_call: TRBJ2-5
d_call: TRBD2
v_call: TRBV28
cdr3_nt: TGTGCCAGCATTCCCGCCGGGACTAGATTTACAGAGACCCAGTACTTC
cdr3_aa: CASIPAGTRFTETQYF

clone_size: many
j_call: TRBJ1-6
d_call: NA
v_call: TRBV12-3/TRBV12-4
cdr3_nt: TGTGCCAGCAGTTTAGGGGAGTCTTCACCCCTCCACTTT
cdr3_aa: CASSLGESSPLHF

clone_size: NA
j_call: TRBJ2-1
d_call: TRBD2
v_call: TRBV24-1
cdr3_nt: TGTGCCACCCAAACCGGGACTAGCGGGGGGAATGAGCAGTTCTTC
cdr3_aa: CATQTGTSGGNEQFF

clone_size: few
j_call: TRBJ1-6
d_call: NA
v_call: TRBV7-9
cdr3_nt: TGTGCCAGCAGCCCCCCGGGCTTCAATTCACCCCTCCACTTT
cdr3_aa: CASSPPGFNSPLHF

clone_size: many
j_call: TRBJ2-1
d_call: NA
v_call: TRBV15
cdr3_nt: TGTGCCACCAGCTCGGCAGGTATCTACAATGAGCAGTTCTTC
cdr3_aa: CATSSAGIYNEQFF

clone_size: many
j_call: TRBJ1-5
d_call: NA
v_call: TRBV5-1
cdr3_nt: TGCGCCAGCAGCCTGGACAGTTACCAGGAGTCCCAGCATTTT
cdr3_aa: CASSLDSYQESQHF

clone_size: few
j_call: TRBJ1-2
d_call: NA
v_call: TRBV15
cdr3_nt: TGTGCCACCAGCAGTGACTTGGTCCGACAGGATGGCTACACCTTC
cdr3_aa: CATSSDLVRQDGYTF

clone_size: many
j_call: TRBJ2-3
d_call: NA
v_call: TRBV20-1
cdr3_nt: TGCAGTGCTAGCAGGGGACTGCACACAGATACGCAGTATTTT
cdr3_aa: CSASRGLHTDTQYF

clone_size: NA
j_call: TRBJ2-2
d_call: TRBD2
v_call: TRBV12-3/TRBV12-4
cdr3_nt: TGTGCCAGCAGTTTGGCCGCATGGGAGGGCGGGGAGCTGTTTTTT
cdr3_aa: CASSLAAWEGGELFF

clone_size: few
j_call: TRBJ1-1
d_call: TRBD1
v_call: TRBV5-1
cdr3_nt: TGCGCCAGCAGCCTAACATCAGGGGGCCGTTCGCCCGCTGAAGCTTTCTTT
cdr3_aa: CASSLTSGGRSPAEAFF

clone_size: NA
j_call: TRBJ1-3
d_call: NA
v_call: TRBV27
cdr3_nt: TGTGCCAGCAGGCCGGGACCATACGCCTCTGGAAACACCATATATTTT
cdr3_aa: CASRPGPYASGNTIYF

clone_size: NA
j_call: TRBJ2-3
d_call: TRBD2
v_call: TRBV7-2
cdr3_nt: TGTGCCAGCAGCTTTGTTGCGGGGGGGTTAGATACGCAGTATTTT
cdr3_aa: CASSFVAGGLDTQYF

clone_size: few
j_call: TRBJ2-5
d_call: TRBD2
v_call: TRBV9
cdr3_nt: TGTGCCAGCAGCCCCCAGACTAGCGGCCAAGAGACCCAGTACTTC
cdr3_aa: CASSPQTSGQETQYF

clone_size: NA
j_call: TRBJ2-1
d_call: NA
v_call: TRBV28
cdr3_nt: TGTGCCAGCAGCGACACCCTGGGGGGCGATGAGCAGTTCTTC
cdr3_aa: CASSDTLGGDEQFF

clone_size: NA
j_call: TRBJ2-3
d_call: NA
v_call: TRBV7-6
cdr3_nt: TGTGCCAGCAGCTTAGGACGTGATACGCAGTATTTT
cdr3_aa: CASSLGRDTQYF

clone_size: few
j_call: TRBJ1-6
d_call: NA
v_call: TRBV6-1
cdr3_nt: TGTGCCAGCAGGAGGGAAAATTATAATTCACCCCTCCACTTT
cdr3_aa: CASRRENYNSPLHF

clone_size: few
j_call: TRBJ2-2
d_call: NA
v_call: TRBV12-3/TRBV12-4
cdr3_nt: TGTGCCAGCAGTTTAACGGGGGCGGGCGCCGGGGAGCTGTTTTTT
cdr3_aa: CASSLTGAGAGELFF

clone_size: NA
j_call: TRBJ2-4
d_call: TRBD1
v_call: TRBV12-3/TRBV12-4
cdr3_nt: TGTGCCAGCAGCCCACCGACAGGGTCCGAAGCCAAAAACATTCAGTACTTC
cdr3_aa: CASSPPTGSEAKNIQYF

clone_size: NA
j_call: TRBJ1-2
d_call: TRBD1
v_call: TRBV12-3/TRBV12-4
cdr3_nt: TGTGCCAGCAGTTTAAGGGGACAGGGGACCAATGGCTACACCTTC
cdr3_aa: CASSLRGQGTNGYTF

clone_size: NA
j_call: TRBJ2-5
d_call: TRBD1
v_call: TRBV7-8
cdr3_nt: TGTGCCAGCAGCTCGACAGGGGGTCAAGAGACCCAGTACTTC
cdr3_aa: CASSSTGGQETQYF

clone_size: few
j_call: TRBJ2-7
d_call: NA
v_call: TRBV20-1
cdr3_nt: TGCAGTGCCCTCGAGTCCACCTACGAGCAGTACTTC
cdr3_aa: CSALESTYEQYF